A single T cell receptor beta chain is shown here with its context. Its antigen remains unidentified. The sample originates from a study of shared clonotypes between healthy human individuals. Overall study findings and caveats: Shared clonotypes: roughly 4.7% naive CD4, around 3.5% naive CD8, about 2.5% memory CD4, 0.4% to 0.45% memory CD8. Tissue TCR repertoires likely differ from these blood-only repertoires.

Splitting of CD4+ cells produced CD45RA+ naive and CD45RA-negative memory subsets. Each replicate PCR on the sorted subsets used 200 to 250 ng DNA (around 30,000 T cell genomes). Here immunoSEQ multiplex PCR was the method, and the copy in TCRdb shows in-frame clones only, minus some. This sample has about 1.5 million clones; about 98% occur once, and the top ten carry roughly 0.4%. Trimming pared 0 bases from V and 1 base from J, leaving 6 bases between. Germline CDR1 and CDR2: LGHNA and YNFKEQ. The CDR3 is made up of 14 amino acids. The sequence derives from a man between 25 and 39 years old in good health. The chain joins TRBV4-2 to TRBJ1-1; D remains ambiguous. What was sequenced was naive CD4+ T cells sorted from blood. Subset noted: CD45RA+ positively selected. The CDR3 sequence: CASSQDKGNTEAFF. CDR3 DNA sequence: TGTGCCAGCAGCCAAGATAAGGGGAACACTGAAGCTTTCTTT.